Listed here are 29 T cell receptor beta chains from one sample, sequenced in a study of STAT3 mutations in large granular lymphocyte leukemia (dated by TCRdb to about 2019). Library preparation used the immunoSEQ multiplex PCR assay. TCRdb took this table from immuneACCESS and kept in-frame rearrangements with V and J called. Such tables lack part of the clones; where checked against another copy, unresolved V genes explain under half of the gap, and the rest is unexplained. In all, the sample holds 37,000 or so clones, and 70% to 90% of those were seen once. 0.35% to 0.5% of the sample is in the top ten clones. These receptors have no identified antigens. Here is what the overall study found, with its caveats: At least one immunodominant TCRbeta clonotype was identified in every T-LGLL patient, and multiple immunodominant subclonotypes were identified in about half of the T-LGLL patients.

Sequencing input: PBMCs. The receptor source for this set is a human donor with T large granular lymphocyte leukemia. Some clones in this sample may be carry-over from other donors' samples.

In DNA, the CDR3 is TGTGCCAGCTCACCACCGAGTCAGGGTATCAATCAGCCCCAGCATTTT. Translation: CASSPPSQGINQPQHF. The chain combines TRBV18 with TRBJ1-5, with D tentatively TRBD1 (5 bases). Germline lookup yields CDR1 KGHSH and CDR2 LQKENI. V gave up 0 bases and J gave up 3 bases, with 12 bases separating them. This CDR3 is built from 16 residues.

This clone was detected a few times. This chain uses TRBV5-1 with TRBJ1-3, with D possibly being TRBD1 (6 bases). The CDR3 consists of 15 residues. V shed 2 bases and J shed 0 bases, with 9 bases lying between them. Germline CDR1 is SGHRS and CDR2 is YFSETQ. DNA for the CDR3: TGCGCCAGCAGCTTTGGAGGGGGCTCTGGAAACACCATATATTTT. Its translation is CASSFGGGSGNTIYF.

This clone has more than one count but fewer than ten. The chain joins TRBV28 to TRBJ1-5, with D maybe TRBD1 (5 bases). The germline V gene has CDR1 MDHEN and CDR2 SYDVKM. V was cut by 3 bases and J by 7 bases, with 10 bases left in between. The CDR3 contains 13 residues. The CDR3 nucleotides are TGTGCCAGCAGTTTCGGGGGTGGGCAGCCCCAGCATTTT. Translation: CASSFGGGQPQHF.

The rearrangement joins TRBV27 to TRBJ1-6; 7 bases are a match to TRBD1. Looked up from germline, CDR1 is MNHEY and CDR2 is SMNVEV (reference sequence). After removal of 6 bases from V and 5 bases from J, the junction contained 7 bases not matched to a gene. The CDR3 is 15 amino acids. The CDR3, as DNA: TGTGCCAGCAGGTCCACAGGGGCCCATAATTCACCCCTCCACTTT. Residues: CASRSTGAHNSPLHF.

The V call is TRBV5-1, the J call TRBJ1-4; TRBD1 might be the D (5 bases). With 0 bases removed from V and 6 bases from J, the gap between germline ends came to 12 bases. Germline V gives CDR1 SGHRS, CDR2 YFSETQ. CDR3 length equals 15 residues. The CDR3 here is CASSLGDSGHEKLFF. CDR3 sequence (DNA): TGCGCCAGCAGCTTGGGGGACTCGGGGCATGAAAAACTGTTTTTT.

V usage is TRBV5-4 and J usage is TRBJ2-1; D perhaps matches TRBD2 (7 bases). The CDR3 covers 15 residues. Germline CDR1 is SGHNT and CDR2 is YYREEE (reference sequence). Deletions cut 0 bases from V and 7 bases from J, with 14 bases between. CDR3 coding DNA: TGTGCCAGCAGCTTGGAGGGGGGACTAAGGAATGAGCAGTTCTTC. This codes for CASSLEGGLRNEQFF. The variable domain in full, with the rest retrieved from reference TRBV5-4 and TRBJ2-1, is ETGVTQSPTHLIKTRGQQVTLRCSSQSGHNTVSWYQQALGQGPQFIFQYYREEENGRGNFPPRFSGLQFPNYSSELNVNALELDDSALYLCASSLEGGLRNEQFFGPGTRLTVL.

The chain is built from TRBV12-5 and TRBJ1-1, with D tentatively TRBD1 (6 bases). Between the trimmed V and J ends, which lost 10 bases and 1 base, there was a span of 16 bases. Germline V CDR1 and CDR2: LGHNT, FRNRAP. This CDR3 is built from 14 residues. In DNA form, the CDR3 reads TGTGCTACTTCCTTGGGGGGCCAGAACACTGAAGCTTTCTTT. Protein sequence: CATSLGGQNTEAFF. The variable domain in full, with the rest retrieved from reference TRBV12-5 and TRBJ1-1, is DARVTQTPRHKVTEMGQEVTMRCQPILGHNTVFWYRQTMMQGLELLAYFRNRAPLDDSGMPKDRFSAEMPDATLATLKIQPSEPRDSAVYFCATSLGGQNTEAFFGQGTRLTVV.

The chain recombines TRBV29-1 with TRBJ2-3, with 9 bases fitting TRBD1. The germline V gene has CDR1 SQVTM and CDR2 ANQGSEA. The CDR3 covers 13 residues. The V gene end was trimmed by 6 bases and the J gene end by 4 bases; junction bases not matched to a gene: 5. CDR3 residues: CSVRTGAADTQYF. The CDR3 region has the DNA TGCAGCGTCAGGACAGGGGCGGCAGATACGCAGTATTTT.

The chain is built from TRBV7-6 and TRBJ1-6; D ambiguous. CDR1 is SGHVS, CDR2 FNYEAQ, per germline. This CDR3 comprises 12 residues. V was trimmed by 5 bases and J by 2 bases, leaving 1 base between them. For the CDR3, the DNA is TGTGCCAGCAGCCCCTATAATTCACCCCTCCACTTT. Amino acids: CASSPYNSPLHF.

J is TRBJ1-2 and V is TRBV28, with 7 bases matching TRBD1. This CDR3 spans 16 amino acids. J was trimmed by 7 bases and V by 6 bases; bases with no gene match: 17. Germline loops: CDR1 MDHEN, CDR2 SYDVKM. The CDR3 DNA is TGTGCCAGCAGCCCTCCGGACAGGTACCCTGTAGGTGGCTACACCTTC. Translation: CASSPPDRYPVGGYTF.

The chain uses TRBV30 and TRBJ2-2; possibly TRBD1 or TRBD2 for D (5 bases each). Germline-derived CDR1 and CDR2 are GTSNPN and SVGIG (reference sequence). V was clipped by 2 bases and J by 4 bases, with 11 bases between them. This CDR3 comprises 14 residues. CDR3 sequence (DNA): TGTGCCTGGAGTCCCTGGGACCCCACCGGGGAGCTGTTTTTT. Residues: CAWSPWDPTGELFF.

This chain uses TRBV7-2 with TRBJ2-3, with 8 bases matching TRBD1. The CDR3 spans 16 residues. Trimming took 1 base from V and 4 from J; bases not matched to a gene: 7. The germline V gene encodes CDR1 SGHTA and CDR2 FQGNSA. The CDR3, as DNA: TGTGCCAGCAGCTTAGGGACAGGGAATTGGGCAGATACGCAGTATTTT. Encoded protein: CASSLGTGNWADTQYF.

The rearrangement uses TRBV5-6 and TRBJ2-3; D is possibly TRBD1 (6 bases). V lost 6 bases and J 2 bases, leaving 19 bases between the germline ends. The CDR3 is 16 amino acids. Looked up from germline, CDR1 is SGHDT and CDR2 is YYEEEE. CDR3 in amino acids: CASIPSGQFFTDTQYF. CDR3 DNA sequence: TGTGCCAGCATCCCATCAGGACAGTTCTTCACAGATACGCAGTATTTT. The whole variable domain, remainder taken from reference TRBV5-6 and TRBJ2-3, is DAGVTQSPTHLIKTRGQQVTLRCSPKSGHDTVSWYQQALGQGPQFIFQYYEEEERQRGNFPDRFSGHQFPNYSSELNVNALLLGDSALYLCASIPSGQFFTDTQYFGPGTRLTVL.

The chain combines TRBV4-1 with TRBJ1-1; no firm D call. This CDR3 is 14 amino acids long. Trimming shortened V by 7 bases and J by 0 bases, and 12 bases separated the two germline ends. The V gene's germline CDR1 is MGHRA and CDR2 YSYEKL. The CDR3 sequence is CASMQRTVNTEAFF. In DNA form, the CDR3 reads TGCGCCAGCATGCAACGGACGGTGAACACTGAAGCTTTCTTT.

The CDR3 here is CASMNTEMSYEQYF. The CDR3 region has the DNA TGTGCCAGTATGAACACGGAGATGTCCTACGAGCAGTACTTC. The rearrangement uses TRBV19 and TRBJ2-7; no clear D. Germline CDR1 LNHDA, CDR2 SQIVND (reference sequence). Trimming stripped 7 bases from V and 1 base from J, with 14 bases between. The CDR3 has 14 amino acids.

The rearrangement links TRBV11-2 to TRBJ2-1, with D possibly matching TRBD1 (5 bases). This CDR3 comprises 14 residues. The germline CDR1 and CDR2 sequences are SGHAT and FQNNGV. Trimming cost V 2 bases and J 8 bases, with 13 bases left between them. The CDR3 loop reads CASSLLIWGDEQFF. CDR3 nucleotide sequence: TGTGCCAGCAGCTTATTGATCTGGGGCGATGAGCAGTTCTTC.

The chain combines TRBV19 with TRBJ1-1; D ambiguous. The CDR3 length is 16 residues. Germline V gives CDR1 LNHDA, CDR2 SQIVND (reference sequence). The ends were cut back, 2 bases at V and 0 bases at J, with 13 bases in the middle. The CDR3 here is CASSIKGTEMNTEAFF. As DNA, the CDR3 is TGTGCCAGTAGTATAAAAGGTACGGAGATGAACACTGAAGCTTTCTTT.

The chain combines TRBV2 with TRBJ2-6, with D perhaps matching TRBD1 (6 bases). The V and J ends lost 7 bases and 0 bases respectively, with 13 bases between them. Germline V gene lookup returns CDR1 SNHLY and CDR2 FYNNEI. The CDR3 contains 16 residues. The CDR3 reads CASKGRTDSGANVLTF. DNA for the CDR3: TGTGCCAGCAAGGGCAGGACAGACTCTGGGGCCAACGTCCTGACTTTC. Based on the CDR3 plus reference TRBV2 and TRBJ2-6, the full variable domain is EPEVTQTPSHQVTQMGQEVILRCVPISNHLYFYWYRQILGQKVEFLVSFYNNEISEKSEIFDDQFSVERPDGSNFTLKIRSTKLEDSAMYFCASKGRTDSGANVLTFGAGSRLTVL.

This clone was observed a few times. The rearrangement links TRBV7-9 to TRBJ2-7, with TRBD1 matching 7 bases. This CDR3 contains 15 residues. V shed 1 base, J shed 3 bases, and the junction held 6 bases outside the gene matches. Germline CDR1 and CDR2: SEHNR and FQNEAQ (reference sequence). The CDR3: CASSLGGQWNYEQYF. The CDR3 DNA follows: TGTGCCAGCAGCTTAGGGGGACAGTGGAACTACGAGCAGTACTTC.

The chain recombines TRBV4-3 with TRBJ1-2; 9 nucleotides align to TRBD1. This CDR3 is built from 14 residues. The germline V gene encodes CDR1 LGHNA and CDR2 YSLEER. Trimming cost V 4 bases and J 7 bases; bases outside gene matches: 7. CDR3 nucleotide sequence: TGCGCCAGCAGCCGTCCGGGACAGGGCTTTGGCTACACCTTC. Encoded protein: CASSRPGQGFGYTF.

Remarks on this clone: One end of the junction varies from germline; a read error may be responsible. The rearrangement joins TRBV7-2 to TRBJ2-7; 7 bases fit TRBD1. The CDR3 is made up of 12 amino acids. Per germline, CDR1 SGHTA and CDR2 FQGNSA. This CDR3 is CASSLGTATSDF. The DNA for the CDR3 is TGTGCCAGCAGCTTGGGGACAGCCACTTCGGACTTC.

This clone was seen only once. The chain is built from TRBV30 and TRBJ1-2, with D unclear. V lost 4 bases and J lost 2, with 8 bases in between. The germline V gene encodes CDR1 GTSNPN and CDR2 SVGIG (reference sequence). The CDR3 consists of 12 residues. The DNA for the CDR3 is TGTGCCTGGATTGGCACGAACTATGGCTACACCTTC. Translating gives CAWIGTNYGYTF.

The chain has TRBV28 and TRBJ1-6; perhaps TRBD1 as D (5 bases). Trimming stripped 6 bases from V and 16 bases from J, with 16 bases between. Germline lookup yields CDR1 MDHEN and CDR2 SYDVKM. The CDR3 covers 12 residues. The CDR3 coding sequence is TGTGCCAGCAGCCAATCCCCCGGGACGCTCCACTTT. Translation gives CASSQSPGTLHF.

In its sample, this clone was seen once. This sequence joins TRBV5-4 and TRBJ2-1, with D possibly being TRBD2 (6 bases). V was cut by 1 base and J by 5 bases, with 13 bases left in between. CDR3 size: 15 residues. Germline lookup yields CDR1 SGHNT and CDR2 YYREEE (reference sequence). The DNA for the CDR3 is TGTGCCAGCAGCTTGCGCGCGGGACCCCACAATGAGCAGTTCTTC. Its protein is CASSLRAGPHNEQFF. The full variable domain, its missing parts supplied by reference TRBV5-4 and TRBJ2-1, is ETGVTQSPTHLIKTRGQQVTLRCSSQSGHNTVSWYQQALGQGPQFIFQYYREEENGRGNFPPRFSGLQFPNYSSELNVNALELDDSALYLCASSLRAGPHNEQFFGPGTRLTVL.

There are a few counts of this clone. The genes are TRBV7-2 and TRBJ2-5; unclear D gene. The CDR3 spans 15 residues. The germline gives CDR1 SGHTA, CDR2 FQGNSA. Deletions cut 4 bases from V and 1 base from J, with 13 bases between. The CDR3: CASSSGRILQETQYF. The CDR3 nucleotides read TGTGCCAGCAGCTCCGGACGGATCCTCCAAGAGACCCAGTACTTC.

The rearrangement links TRBV29-1 to TRBJ1-1; D is undetermined. CDR3 length: 13 amino acids. Germline V gene data show CDR1 as SQVTM and CDR2 as ANQGSEA. V was trimmed by 1 base and J by 7 bases, leaving 13 bases between them. The CDR3 DNA sequence: TGCAGCGTTGAAGCTGGTCGGGAGAGTGAAGCTTTCTTT. The encoded protein is CSVEAGRESEAFF.

This sequence joins TRBV28 and TRBJ1-2, with a weak D call TRBD1 (6 bases). The V and J ends lost 5 bases and 4 bases respectively, with 14 bases between them. The germline gives CDR1 MDHEN, CDR2 SYDVKM. The CDR3 spans 14 residues. In DNA form, the CDR3 reads TGTGCCAGCAGTGCAGGGGACCTCGGCTATGGCTACACCTTC. Its protein product is CASSAGDLGYGYTF.

The chain couples TRBV4-1 to TRBJ1-1, with D perhaps matching TRBD1 (5 bases). CDR1 and CDR2 (germline): MGHRA, YSYEKL. There are 13 residues in the CDR3. Trimming removed 1 base at V and 8 bases at J, with 11 bases between. CDR3 DNA: TGCGCCAGCAGCCAAGGGATCCAGGGAGAAGCTTTCTTT. Its translation: CASSQGIQGEAFF.

The count of this clone is one. This chain connects TRBV18 to TRBJ1-3; 7 bases agree with TRBD1. Trimming cost V 0 bases and J 8 bases; bases outside gene matches: 4. The CDR3 consists of 14 residues. Germline values: CDR1 KGHSH, CDR2 LQKENI. Here the CDR3 reads CASSPPDREDTIYF. For the CDR3, the DNA is TGTGCCAGCTCACCACCCGACAGGGAGGACACCATATATTTT.